The 27 T cell receptor beta chains given below trace back to one sample, sequenced in a study of blood T cell repertoires in COVID-19. Generated by immunoSEQ multiplex PCR, the TCRdb table keeps only in-frame clones and is missing some. This sample has approximately 70,000 clones, with 81% found just once. The sample comprised peripheral blood. Source of these receptors: a woman in her 70s with acute or convalescent COVID-19.

In this sample, this clone turned up a few times. The chain joins TRBV4-3 to TRBJ1-1; 8 bases are shared with TRBD1. This CDR3 region has 14 residues. The germline V gene encodes CDR1 LGHNA and CDR2 YSLEER. V lost 2 bases and J lost 5; bases outside the gene matches: 4. Here the CDR3 reads CASSQQGAGTEAFF. The CDR3 region has the DNA TGCGCCAGCAGCCAACAGGGGGCAGGAACTGAAGCTTTCTTT.

This chain joins TRBV19 and TRBJ2-1, with 11 bases fitting TRBD2. From germline, CDR1 is LNHDA and CDR2 SQIVND (reference sequence). V was clipped by 7 bases and J by 2 bases; unmatched bases: 4. This CDR3 spans 15 amino acids. The CDR3 nucleotides are TGTGCCAGTACCACTAGCGGGAGTGCCTACAATGAGCAGTTCTTC. This encodes CASTTSGSAYNEQFF.

As DNA, the CDR3 is TGTGCCAGCAGTGAGGGGGACAGGGTGAACTACGAGCAGTACTTC. Its protein is CASSEGDRVNYEQYF. V is TRBV6-1 and J is TRBJ2-7; 9 bases fit TRBD1. This CDR3 contains 15 residues. J was trimmed by 3 bases and V by 3 bases; bases with no gene match: 6. Germline CDR1 reads MNHNS; CDR2 reads SASEGT.

This clone was seen a single time. The chain employs TRBV28 and TRBJ2-7; D might be TRBD1 (8 bases). The germline gives CDR1 MDHEN, CDR2 SYDVKM. CDR3 size: 14 residues. Trimming pared 9 bases from V and 0 bases from J, leaving 15 bases between. The CDR3 region is CASYRGGSSYEQYF. CDR3 DNA sequence: TGTGCCAGTTACAGGGGGGGAAGCTCCTACGAGCAGTACTTC.

This clone was counted a few times. V and J are TRBV12-3 or TRBV12-4 and TRBJ2-7; possibly TRBD2 for D (6 bases). The ends were cut back, 1 base at V and 3 bases at J, with 7 bases in the middle. The CDR3 contains 13 residues. CDR3 nucleotides: TGTGCCAGCAGTTTAGGCGGGGTCTACGAGCAGTACTTC. Residues: CASSLGGVYEQYF.

The rearrangement links TRBV30 to TRBJ1-1; TRBD1 is a possible D gene (6 bases). This CDR3 has 14 amino acids. The V end was cut by 0 bases, the J end by 0 bases, with 8 bases between. Germline CDR1 is GTSNPN and CDR2 is SVGIG (reference sequence). This chain's CDR3 is CAWSVPGVNTEAFF. As DNA, the CDR3 is TGTGCCTGGAGTGTACCAGGGGTGAACACTGAAGCTTTCTTT.

The V call is TRBV5-4, the J call TRBJ1-2, with D perhaps matching TRBD1 (6 bases). This CDR3 comprises 14 residues. Per germline, CDR1 SGHNT and CDR2 YYREEE (reference sequence). Trimming left V 3 bases short and J 7 bases short, with 16 bases between. The CDR3, as DNA: TGTGCCAGCAGCTCGGGGGGCAGGGCAAGTGGCTACACCTTC. Amino acids: CASSSGGRASGYTF. The full variable domain, in which reference TRBV5-4 and TRBJ1-2 provide the parts outside the CDR3, is ETGVTQSPTHLIKTRGQQVTLRCSSQSGHNTVSWYQQALGQGPQFIFQYYREEENGRGNFPPRFSGLQFPNYSSELNVNALELDDSALYLCASSSGGRASGYTFGSGTRLTVV.

This clone was found once. The chain couples TRBV3-1 (or the pseudogene TRBV3-2) to TRBJ2-5; 8 bases line up with TRBD1. V gave up 1 base and J gave up 3 bases; unmatched junction bases: 1. This CDR3 has 14 amino acids. Germline assignment: CDR1 LGHDT and CDR2 YNNKEL (reference sequence). The chain's CDR3 is CASSQGTGKETQYF. CDR3 bases: TGTGCCAGCAGCCAAGGGACAGGGAAAGAGACCCAGTACTTC.

The chain joins TRBV7-9 to TRBJ1-2; 12 nucleotides align to TRBD1. There are 14 residues in the CDR3. The V gene end was trimmed by 5 bases and the J gene end by 5 bases; junction bases not matched to a gene: 3. CDR1 is SEHNR, CDR2 FQNEAQ, per germline (reference sequence). The CDR3 sequence is CASSAGQGAYGYTF. CDR3 in DNA: TGTGCCAGCAGCGCGGGACAGGGGGCATATGGCTACACCTTC.

The rearrangement joins TRBV10-3 to TRBJ2-7; TRBD2 matches at 12 bases. Germline CDR1 ENHRY, CDR2 SYGVKD. The V segment lost 4 bases and the J segment 2 bases; nucleotides outside the gene matches: 3. The CDR3 runs 15 residues. CDR3 in amino acids: CAISAWTSGAYEQYF. CDR3 bases: TGTGCCATCAGTGCATGGACTAGCGGGGCCTACGAGCAGTACTTC.

This clone was seen just once. The chain couples TRBV20-1 to TRBJ1-2, with 7 nucleotides matching TRBD1. This CDR3 comprises 13 residues. Germline loops: CDR1 DFQATT, CDR2 SNEGSKA (reference sequence). With V trimmed by 3 bases and J by 5 bases, 6 bases remained unmatched. CDR3 loop: CSASQGQSYGYTF. CDR3 in DNA: TGCAGTGCTAGTCAGGGACAGAGTTATGGCTACACCTTC.

The chain links TRBV15 to TRBJ2-7, with a possible D match to TRBD2 (6 bases). Trimming cost V 0 bases and J 3 bases, with 18 bases left between them. From germline, CDR1 is LNHNV and CDR2 YYDKDF (reference sequence). This CDR3 contains 17 residues. This chain's CDR3 is CATSRDLGPGVVYEQYF. The CDR3 bases are TGTGCCACCAGCAGAGATTTGGGACCGGGAGTGGTCTACGAGCAGTACTTC. The whole variable domain, remainder taken from reference TRBV15 and TRBJ2-7, is DAMVIQNPRYQVTQFGKPVTLSCSQTLNHNVMYWYQQKSSQAPKLLFHYYDKDFNNEADTPDNFQSRRPNTSFCFLDIRSPGLGDTAMYLCATSRDLGPGVVYEQYFGPGTRLTVT.

The chain employs TRBV10-3 and TRBJ2-7; 8 nucleotides agree with TRBD1. The trim removed 3 bases at V and 6 bases at J, leaving 7 bases unmatched. The CDR3 extends over 14 amino acids. CDR1 and CDR2 from the germline V gene are ENHRY and SYGVKD. The CDR3 coding sequence is TGTGCCATCAGTGAAGGACAGGGTAGGGTCGAGCAGTACTTC. It codes for CAISEGQGRVEQYF.

This clone was observed a single time. The chain has TRBV29-1 and TRBJ1-3, with no clear D. The V end was cut by 4 bases, the J end by 3 bases, with 4 bases between. This CDR3 contains 11 residues. Germline V gene lookup returns CDR1 SQVTM and CDR2 ANQGSEA. This chain's CDR3 is CSVAVGNTIYF. DNA for the CDR3: TGCAGCGTTGCAGTTGGAAACACCATATATTTT.

This clone has just one count. The chain couples TRBV12-3 or TRBV12-4 to TRBJ2-2; D is uncertain. This CDR3 region has 13 residues. V lost 8 bases and J 0 bases, leaving 7 bases between the germline ends. CDR3 region: CASGTTNTGELFF. In DNA, the CDR3 is TGTGCCAGCGGCACTACGAACACCGGGGAGCTGTTTTTT.

The chain carries TRBV19 and TRBJ1-1, with 7 bases matching TRBD1. The CDR3 has 13 amino acids. CDR1 and CDR2 (germline): LNHDA, SQIVND (reference sequence). Trimming removed 4 bases from V and 5 bases from J; junction bases left unmatched: 4. CDR3 protein: CASSNDRDTEAFF. Here the CDR3 DNA reads TGTGCCAGTAGTAACGACAGGGATACTGAAGCTTTCTTT.

The V call is TRBV5-4, the J call TRBJ2-5, with TRBD1 as a possible D gene (6 bases). Trimming removed 3 bases at V and 5 bases at J, with 17 bases between. The germline gives CDR1 SGHNT, CDR2 YYREEE (reference sequence). CDR3 size: 15 residues. CDR3 nucleotide sequence: TGTGCCAGCAGCTCTCCTCTTGGGGGCGGGGAGACCCAGTACTTC. Its translation: CASSSPLGGGETQYF. Combining the CDR3 with reference TRBV5-4 and TRBJ2-5 gives the whole variable domain ETGVTQSPTHLIKTRGQQVTLRCSSQSGHNTVSWYQQALGQGPQFIFQYYREEENGRGNFPPRFSGLQFPNYSSELNVNALELDDSALYLCASSSPLGGGETQYFGPGTRLLVL.

V and J are TRBV5-5 and TRBJ2-5, with 15 bases aligning to TRBD2. The CDR3 runs 17 residues. The germline V gene has CDR1 SGHKS and CDR2 YYEKEE (reference sequence). After removal of 4 bases from V and 5 bases from J, the junction contained 9 bases not matched to a gene. The chain's CDR3 is CASSPGLAGGRGETQYF. The DNA for the CDR3 is TGTGCCAGCAGCCCGGGACTAGCGGGGGGCCGGGGGGAGACCCAGTACTTC.

This clone showed up just once. V gene TRBV28 combines with J gene TRBJ1-6, with 11 positions matching TRBD1. The ends lost 6 bases at V and 9 bases at J; junction bases unmatched: 16. This CDR3 spans 18 amino acids. The germline gives CDR1 MDHEN, CDR2 SYDVKM. CDR3 sequence: CASSPGGQGGIIRSPLHF. CDR3 nucleotide sequence: TGTGCCAGCAGCCCAGGGGGACAGGGGGGAATAATTCGTTCACCCCTCCACTTT.

The chain carries TRBV6-2 or TRBV6-3 and TRBJ2-1; no clear D. The CDR3 consists of 14 residues. Germline CDR1 reads MNHEY; CDR2 reads SVGEGT. Trimming removed 0 bases at V and 8 bases at J, with 11 bases between. CDR3 in amino acids: CASSYSVFIDEQFF. CDR3 nucleotides: TGTGCCAGCAGTTACTCCGTTTTTATAGATGAGCAGTTCTTC.

This rearrangement joins TRBV19 to TRBJ2-1, with 11 bases fitting TRBD2. After removal of 6 bases from V and 5 bases from J, the junction contained 3 bases not matched to a gene. This CDR3 region has 14 residues. CDR1 LNHDA and CDR2 SQIVND come from the germline V gene (reference sequence). CDR3 protein: CASRGLADNNEQFF. The DNA of the CDR3 is TGTGCCAGTAGGGGACTAGCGGATAACAATGAGCAGTTCTTC.

V usage is TRBV6-5 and J usage is TRBJ2-6; D not resolved. The germline gives CDR1 MNHEY, CDR2 SVGAGI. This CDR3 region has 14 residues. V shed 4 bases and J shed 0 bases, with 4 bases lying between them. The CDR3 loop is CASSLSSGANVLTF. The CDR3 DNA sequence: TGTGCCAGCAGTTTGAGCTCTGGGGCCAACGTCCTGACTTTC.

This chain joins TRBV3-1 (or the pseudogene TRBV3-2) and TRBJ2-5; 9 nucleotides align to TRBD2. The CDR3 extends over 13 amino acids. In germline, CDR1 is LGHDT, CDR2 YNNKEL (reference sequence). J was trimmed by 5 bases and V by 8 bases; bases with no gene match: 6. The CDR3 reads CASQAGGWETQYF. The CDR3 DNA sequence: TGTGCCAGCCAGGCGGGAGGGTGGGAGACCCAGTACTTC.

This sequence joins TRBV9 and TRBJ1-2, with D tentatively TRBD1 (6 bases). CDR1 is SGDLS, CDR2 YYNGEE, per germline. The V end lost 2 bases, the J end lost 4 bases, and 9 bases lay between the germline ends. CDR3 length: 13 amino acids. The CDR3, as DNA: TGTGCCAGCAGCGTGACAGGCTCCTATGGCTACACCTTC. The encoded protein is CASSVTGSYGYTF.

This chain links TRBV12-3 or TRBV12-4 with TRBJ2-1, with 9 bases lining up with TRBD2. V shed 3 bases, J shed 9 bases, and the junction held 3 bases outside the gene matches. The CDR3 extends over 13 amino acids. CDR3 residues: CASSLGLALEQFF. DNA for the CDR3: TGTGCCAGCAGTTTGGGACTAGCTCTTGAGCAGTTCTTC.

As for this clone: An end of the junction differs from the germline gene, which may be a read error. The chain joins TRBV3-1 (or the pseudogene TRBV3-2) to TRBJ2-7; D may be TRBD2 (5 bases). The germline CDR1 and CDR2 sequences are LGHDT and YNNKEL (reference sequence). The CDR3 has 12 residues. CDR3 coding DNA: TGTGCCAGCGGCCAATTAAGGACTGAGCAGTACTTC. Residues: CASGQLRTEQYF.

This clone was observed a single time. The chain links TRBV6-6 to TRBJ1-4; D possibly corresponds to TRBD1 (5 bases). The CDR3 length is 16 residues. The ends were cut back, 7 bases at V and 3 bases at J, with 18 bases in the middle. Germline CDR1 is MNHNY and CDR2 is SVGAGI (reference sequence). The CDR3 loop reads CASKPTVGLPNEKLFF. CDR3 in DNA: TGTGCCAGCAAACCGACCGTGGGGCTCCCTAATGAAAAACTGTTTTTT.